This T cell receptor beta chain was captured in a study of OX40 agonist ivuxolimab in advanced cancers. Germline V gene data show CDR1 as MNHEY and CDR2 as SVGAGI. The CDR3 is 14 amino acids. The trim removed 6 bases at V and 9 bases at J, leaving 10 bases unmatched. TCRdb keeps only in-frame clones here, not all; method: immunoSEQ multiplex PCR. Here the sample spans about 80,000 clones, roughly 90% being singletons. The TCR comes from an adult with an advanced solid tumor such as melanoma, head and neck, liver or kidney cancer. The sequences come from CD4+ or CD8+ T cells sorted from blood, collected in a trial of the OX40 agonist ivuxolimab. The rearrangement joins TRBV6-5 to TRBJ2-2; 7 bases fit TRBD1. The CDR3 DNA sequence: TGTGCCAGCAGAACCGGGACAGCCTCCCGGGAGCTGTTTTTT. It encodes CASRTGTASRELFF.